These 26 T cell receptor beta chains were sequenced from one sample in a study of blood T cell repertoires in COVID-19. The table came from immunoSEQ multiplex PCR; TCRdb's copy has only in-frame clones and leaves some out. The sample lists 150,000 to 200,000 clones, approximately 80% occurring once. What was sequenced was PBMCs or T cells enriched from blood (not recorded which). Every receptor here comes from a man between 65 and 85 years old who had been exposed to COVID-19.

The chain carries TRBV2 and TRBJ2-7, with 7 bases matching TRBD1. With 7 bases clipped from V and 3 bases from J, the junction kept 9 bases outside the gene matches. This CDR3 comprises 14 residues. CDR1 and CDR2 from the germline V gene are SNHLY and FYNNEI. CDR3 sequence: CASKPGQSYYEQYF. The CDR3 DNA sequence: TGTGCCAGCAAACCGGGACAGAGTTACTACGAGCAGTACTTC.

The chain carries TRBV14 and TRBJ2-2, with 8 nucleotides matching TRBD1. Germline lookup yields CDR1 SGHDN and CDR2 FVKESK. Trimming at V came to 4 bases and at J to 0 bases, leaving 1 base not matched to a gene. The CDR3 covers 15 residues. The CDR3 protein is CASSRQGPNTGELFF. In DNA, the CDR3 is TGTGCCAGCAGCCGACAGGGGCCGAACACCGGGGAGCTGTTTTTT.

The V and J genes are TRBV7-2 and TRBJ2-7, with 7 bases identical to TRBD1. In germline, CDR1 is SGHTA, CDR2 FQGNSA. Trimming took 5 bases from V and 3 from J; bases not matched to a gene: 7. CDR3 length equals 14 residues. CDR3 sequence: CASSPQTGNYEQYF. CDR3 sequence (DNA): TGTGCCAGCAGCCCGCAGACAGGGAACTACGAGCAGTACTTC.

The chain uses TRBV15 and TRBJ2-3; D is perhaps TRBD1 (6 bases). This CDR3 has 12 residues. In germline, CDR1 is LNHNV, CDR2 YYDKDF (reference sequence). The V end was cut by 8 bases, the J end by 8 bases, with 14 bases between. This CDR3 reads CATSGHLGTQYF. The DNA for the CDR3 is TGTGCCACCTCGGGACATCTGGGTACGCAGTATTTT. The entire variable domain, with the rest obtained from reference TRBV15 and TRBJ2-3, is as follows: DAMVIQNPRYQVTQFGKPVTLSCSQTLNHNVMYWYQQKSSQAPKLLFHYYDKDFNNEADTPDNFQSRRPNTSFCFLDIRSPGLGDTAMYLCATSGHLGTQYFGPGTRLTVL.

The chain carries TRBV7-2 and TRBJ2-3; 8 positions agree with TRBD2. V shed 5 bases and J 5 bases; nucleotides not matched to a gene: 3. The CDR3 extends over 13 amino acids. CDR1 and CDR2 (germline): SGHTA, FQGNSA. The CDR3 is CASSRGLEDTQYF. As DNA, the CDR3 is TGTGCCAGCAGCAGGGGACTAGAAGATACGCAGTATTTT. The complete variable domain, with remaining parts taken from reference TRBV7-2 and TRBJ2-3, reads GAGVSQSPSNKVTEKGKDVELRCDPISGHTALYWYRQSLGQGLEFLIYFQGNSAPDKSGLPSDRFSAERTGGSVSTLTIQRTQQEDSAVYLCASSRGLEDTQYFGPGTRLTVL.

Regarding this clone: The sample contains more than one DNA sequence encoding this CDR3. This chain joins TRBV18 and TRBJ2-5, with D uncertain. Looked up from germline, CDR1 is KGHSH and CDR2 is LQKENI. The germline V and J ends were trimmed by 2 bases and 1 base, with 5 bases remaining between them. The CDR3 runs to 13 residues. The CDR3 region is CASSPGLQETQYF. In DNA, the CDR3 is TGTGCCAGCTCACCAGGGCTCCAAGAGACCCAGTACTTC.

The chain carries TRBV2 and TRBJ2-1; D is unclear. Between the trimmed V and J ends, which lost 3 bases and 5 bases, there was a span of 2 bases. Germline V gives CDR1 SNHLY, CDR2 FYNNEI. The CDR3 length is 11 residues. CDR3 loop: CASSDNNEQFF. In DNA form, the CDR3 reads TGTGCCAGCAGTGACAACAATGAGCAGTTCTTC. Full variable domain (outside the CDR3, taken from reference TRBV2 and TRBJ2-1): EPEVTQTPSHQVTQMGQEVILRCVPISNHLYFYWYRQILGQKVEFLVSFYNNEISEKSEIFDDQFSVERPDGSNFTLKIRSTKLEDSAMYFCASSDNNEQFFGPGTRLTVL.

The count of this clone is one. The chain links TRBV10-3 to TRBJ1-5, with a tentative D call TRBD1 (5 bases). This CDR3 is 13 amino acids long. Germline V lookup: CDR1 ENHRY, CDR2 SYGVKD. The germline V and J ends were trimmed by 4 bases and 4 bases, with 8 bases remaining between them. As DNA, the CDR3 is TGTGCCATCAGTGGGGAGGGGAATCAGCCCCAGCATTTT. It encodes CAISGEGNQPQHF.

V is TRBV25-1 and J is TRBJ2-7; D may be TRBD2 (5 bases). V lost 4 bases and J 1 base, leaving 17 bases between the germline ends. Germline V CDR1 and CDR2: MGHDK, SYGVNS. The CDR3 has 16 amino acids. This chain's CDR3 is CASSAQSLTGSYEQYF. CDR3 nucleotides: TGTGCCAGCAGTGCCCAATCGCTAACGGGGTCCTACGAGCAGTACTTC.

The rearrangement links TRBV18 to TRBJ2-7; 9 positions match TRBD1. Germline V gene data show CDR1 as KGHSH and CDR2 as LQKENI. CDR3 size: 14 residues. J was trimmed by 1 base and V by 5 bases; bases with no gene match: 3. The CDR3 is CASSTGTGSYEQYF. For the CDR3, the DNA is TGTGCCAGCTCAACCGGGACAGGGTCCTACGAGCAGTACTTC. Together with reference TRBV18 and TRBJ2-7, the CDR3 gives the full variable domain: NAGVMQNPRHLVRRRGQEARLRCSPMKGHSHVYWYRQLPEEGLKFMVYLQKENIIDESGMPKERFSAEFPKEGPSILRIQQVVRGDSAAYFCASSTGTGSYEQYFGPGTRLTVT.

In its sample, this clone was seen a few times. V is TRBV5-1 and J is TRBJ2-7, with TRBD1 identical over 7 bases. Trimming cost V 4 bases and J 3 bases; bases outside gene matches: 13. CDR1 and CDR2 from the germline V gene are SGHRS and YFSETQ. The CDR3 loop spans 16 amino acids. This CDR3 is CASSGTDRDGLYEQYF. In DNA form, the CDR3 reads TGCGCCAGCAGCGGGACCGACAGGGATGGGCTCTACGAGCAGTACTTC.

V usage is TRBV14 and J usage is TRBJ2-1; TRBD2 matches at 13 bases. V trimming: 2 bases; J trimming: 8 bases; junction bases outside the gene matches: 9. The germline V gene has CDR1 SGHDN and CDR2 FVKESK. CDR3 length equals 17 residues. CDR3 bases: TGTGCCAGCAGCCAAAATCTCGGACTAGCGGGAGACGATGAGCAGTTCTTC. The encoded protein is CASSQNLGLAGDDEQFF.

The chain carries TRBV6-1 and TRBJ2-3, with D tentatively TRBD1 (5 bases). Germline values: CDR1 MNHNS, CDR2 SASEGT. The CDR3 totals 14 residues. Trimming removed 2 bases at V and 5 bases at J, with 11 bases between. This CDR3 reads CASSELGVVDTQYF. In DNA form, the CDR3 reads TGTGCCAGCAGTGAACTAGGGGTGGTAGATACGCAGTATTTT.

J is TRBJ1-3 and V is TRBV6-5; 8 bases match TRBD1. V lost 5 bases and J lost 3; bases outside the gene matches: 6. CDR3 length equals 15 residues. Germline CDR1 MNHEY, CDR2 SVGAGI. The CDR3 region has the DNA TGTGCCAGCAGTCCCGACAGGGGAAGTGGAAACACCATATATTTT. It yields the protein CASSPDRGSGNTIYF.

CDR3 in DNA: TGCGCCAGCAGCCCCACGAGCAAGGAGACCCAGTACTTC. Its protein product is CASSPTSKETQYF. The chain combines TRBV5-1 with TRBJ2-5; no clear D. This CDR3 region has 13 residues. Trimming left V 4 bases short and J 5 bases short, with 12 bases between. In germline, CDR1 is SGHRS, CDR2 YFSETQ.

The table lists this clone with a few counts. The DNA of the CDR3 is TGTGCCAGCAGCTTTAGCTTGGGGGGAGAGACCCAGTACTTC. Translating it yields CASSFSLGGETQYF. The chain recombines TRBV7-9 with TRBJ2-5; maybe TRBD2 (6 bases). Trimming took 3 bases from V and 4 from J, leaving 12 bases between them. Germline values: CDR1 SEHNR, CDR2 FQNEAQ (reference sequence). The CDR3 has 14 residues. Full variable domain (remainder filled in from reference TRBV7-9 and TRBJ2-5): DTGVSQNPRHKITKRGQNVTFRCDPISEHNRLYWYRQTLGQGPEFLTYFQNEAQLEKSRLLSDRFSAERPKGSFSTLEIQRTEQGDSAMYLCASSFSLGGETQYFGPGTRLLVL.

The chain employs TRBV11-2 and TRBJ2-1; 12 positions match TRBD2. The J segment lost 0 bases and the V segment lost 0 bases, leaving 9 bases of the junction unmatched. Germline CDR1 SGHAT, CDR2 FQNNGV. The CDR3 length is 20 residues. The CDR3 nucleotides are TGTGCCAGCAGCTTAGAACCTACTAGCGGGAGGCTGAGCTCCTACAATGAGCAGTTCTTC. Translation: CASSLEPTSGRLSSYNEQFF.

The J gene is TRBJ1-2, the V gene TRBV6-5; no definite D call. From germline, CDR1 is MNHEY and CDR2 SVGAGI. Trimming pared 2 bases from V and 8 bases from J, leaving 12 bases between. The length of the CDR3 is 13 residues. CDR3 sequence (DNA): TGTGCCAGCAGTTACGGGGAGTCGGGGGGCTACACCTTC. Translated, it gives CASSYGESGGYTF.

The rearrangement uses TRBV6-5 and TRBJ2-1; D unclear. V was pared by 6 bases and J by 7 bases, with 13 bases between. This CDR3 has 13 amino acids. Germline CDR1 is MNHEY and CDR2 is SVGAGI. The CDR3 DNA reads TGTGCCAGCAGCATGTTTCGAGGAAATGAGCAGTTCTTC. The encoded protein is CASSMFRGNEQFF.

Regarding this clone: The same CDR3 arises from other DNA sequences in this sample as well. This rearrangement joins TRBV19 to TRBJ2-3; TRBD2 agrees at 8 bases. CDR1 LNHDA and CDR2 SQIVND come from the germline V gene (reference sequence). The CDR3 is made up of 15 amino acids. Trimming removed 4 bases from V and 3 bases from J; junction bases left unmatched: 6. The CDR3: CASSNGGGRTDTQYF. The CDR3 coding sequence is TGTGCCAGTAGTAACGGCGGGGGGCGAACAGATACGCAGTATTTT.

This chain uses TRBV19 with TRBJ1-2, with D uncertain. The V gene's germline CDR1 is LNHDA and CDR2 SQIVND (reference sequence). The CDR3 extends over 13 amino acids. V was shortened by 8 bases and J by 0 bases, with 10 bases between the two germline ends. The CDR3 sequence is CASQTGANYGYTF. The CDR3 DNA follows: TGTGCCAGTCAAACCGGGGCTAACTATGGCTACACCTTC.

The rearrangement uses TRBV19 and TRBJ2-1, with TRBD1 identical over 8 bases. CDR1 is LNHDA, CDR2 SQIVND, per germline (reference sequence). CDR3 length: 15 residues. V shed 4 bases, J shed 2 bases, and the junction held 4 bases outside the gene matches. CDR3 nucleotide sequence: TGTGCCAGTAGTACACAGGGGGTCCCCTACAATGAGCAGTTCTTC. This gives the protein CASSTQGVPYNEQFF.

V usage is TRBV6-5 and J usage is TRBJ2-1; 12 bases match TRBD2. The CDR3 length is 16 residues. CDR1 is MNHEY, CDR2 SVGAGI, per germline. Losses at the gene ends were 4 bases for V and 0 bases for J; bases not matched to a gene: 1. The CDR3 DNA reads TGTGCCAGCAGTTTGACTAGCGGGAGCTCCTACAATGAGCAGTTCTTC. Residues: CASSLTSGSSYNEQFF.

The chain employs TRBV5-8 and TRBJ2-5, with D perhaps matching TRBD1 (8 bases). Deletions cut 2 bases from V and 5 bases from J, with 16 bases between. The CDR3 has 15 residues. Germline V lookup: CDR1 SGHTS, CDR2 YDEGEE. The CDR3 DNA is TGTGCCAGCAGCTTTCGAGGACAGGGAGGGGAGACCCAGTACTTC. This translates into CASSFRGQGGETQYF.

This clone was seen just once. The chain is built from TRBV2 and TRBJ2-3; 9 bases agree with TRBD1. Germline lookup yields CDR1 SNHLY and CDR2 FYNNEI. The CDR3 covers 15 residues. The V segment lost 8 bases and the J segment 2 bases; nucleotides outside the gene matches: 8. The CDR3 reads CASSLGQGLTDTQYF. As DNA, the CDR3 is TGTGCCAGCTCATTGGGACAGGGACTCACAGATACGCAGTATTTT.

The gene calls are TRBV4-1 and TRBJ2-4, with D possibly TRBD1 on 6 matching bases. The V end lost 2 bases, the J end lost 8 bases, and 13 bases lay between the germline ends. This CDR3 spans 14 amino acids. Germline lookup yields CDR1 MGHRA and CDR2 YSYEKL. CDR3 in DNA: TGCGCCAGCAGCCAATTTCAGGGGACGGACATTCAGTACTTC. As protein: CASSQFQGTDIQYF.